The 26 T cell receptor beta chains below all came from one sample that was sequenced in a study of cytomegalovirus exposure and HLA in healthy donors. 13 Jbeta primers and 60 Vbeta primers were used for the PCR. Using immunoSEQ multiplex PCR, the repertoire was profiled, and TCRdb retains in-frame clones only, with some absent. The data contain 210,000 or so clones, over 65% of them singletons. The sample was PBMCs. The receptors were sampled from a man younger than 35 in good health and CMV-seronegative.

The rearrangement uses TRBV7-6 and TRBJ1-5; 8 positions match TRBD1. The CDR3 loop spans 14 amino acids. Germline CDR1 is SGHVS and CDR2 is FNYEAQ. V gave up 5 bases and J gave up 2 bases; unmatched junction bases: 2. CDR3 sequence: CASSATGGNQPQHF. CDR3 in DNA: TGTGCCAGCAGCGCGACAGGGGGCAATCAGCCCCAGCATTTT.

A remark on this clone: The identical CDR3 is also encoded by other nucleotide sequences in the sample. This sequence joins TRBV30 and TRBJ2-7; 9 bases fit TRBD1. Germline CDR1 GTSNPN, CDR2 SVGIG (reference sequence). CDR3 length equals 14 residues. The ends lost 2 bases at V and 1 base at J; junction bases unmatched: 3. CDR3 residues: CAWSTGTGSYEQYF. DNA for the CDR3: TGTGCCTGGAGTACGGGGACAGGGTCCTACGAGCAGTACTTC.

J is TRBJ2-1 and V is TRBV6-6; the match to TRBD1 covers 8 bases. Trimming at V came to 2 bases and at J to 8 bases, leaving 5 bases not matched to a gene. The CDR3 has 14 amino acids. Germline values: CDR1 MNHNY, CDR2 SVGAGI (reference sequence). The CDR3, as DNA: TGTGCCAGCAGTTACGAGACAGGGGCCGATGAGCAGTTCTTC. Its protein is CASSYETGADEQFF.

The rearrangement joins TRBV19 to TRBJ1-2; 7 bases fit TRBD1. CDR3 length: 16 amino acids. Germline CDR1 and CDR2: LNHDA and SQIVND (reference sequence). Germline trimming cut 5 bases from V and 6 bases from J; bases unmatched to any gene: 15. The CDR3 sequence: CASSPTWTGGWDGYTF. The CDR3 nucleotides are TGTGCCAGTAGTCCCACATGGACAGGAGGATGGGATGGCTACACCTTC.

The chain has TRBV27 and TRBJ1-1; 9 bases agree with TRBD1. The CDR3 has 17 residues. CDR1 is MNHEY, CDR2 SMNVEV, per germline (reference sequence). The V segment lost 4 bases and the J segment 2 bases; nucleotides outside the gene matches: 11. CDR3 residues: CASSSFPPGQGNTEAFF. DNA of the CDR3: TGTGCCAGCAGTTCCTTCCCCCCGGGACAGGGAAACACTGAAGCTTTCTTT.

This clone was counted only a few times. The chain employs TRBV10-3 and TRBJ2-7; 7 bases align to TRBD1. Germline CDR1 and CDR2: ENHRY and SYGVKD. The length of the CDR3 is 14 residues. With V trimmed by 7 bases and J by 5 bases, 11 bases remained unmatched. CDR3 sequence (DNA): TGTGCCATCAAAATATCGGCAGGGGGACACGAGCAGTACTTC. Its translation is CAIKISAGGHEQYF.

The V gene is TRBV28, the J gene TRBJ2-7; 12 bases are shared with TRBD2. This CDR3 has 16 amino acids. Germline assignment: CDR1 MDHEN and CDR2 SYDVKM. Trimming removed 7 bases from V and 2 bases from J; junction bases left unmatched: 9. In nucleotides, the CDR3 is TGTGCCAGCACCTCTTCGCTAGCGGGAGGGCCCTACGAGCAGTACTTC. Its translation is CASTSSLAGGPYEQYF. The full variable domain, rest sourced from reference TRBV28 and TRBJ2-7, is DVKVTQSSRYLVKRTGEKVFLECVQDMDHENMFWYRQDPGLGLRLIYFSYDVKMKEKGDIPEGYSVSREKKERFSLILESASTNQTSMYLCASTSSLAGGPYEQYFGPGTRLTVT.

V gene TRBV4-2 combines with J gene TRBJ2-5; D is perhaps TRBD2 (5 bases). Deletions cut 4 bases from V and 5 bases from J, with 17 bases between. The CDR3 loop spans 15 amino acids. The germline CDR1 and CDR2 sequences are LGHNA and YNFKEQ. The CDR3 bases are TGTGCCAGCAGCCCCCCCGACGGGGTCGTCGAGACCCAGTACTTC. Translating it yields CASSPPDGVVETQYF.

The chain carries TRBV28 and TRBJ2-1; TRBD2 matches 7 bases. The ends lost 5 bases at V and 2 bases at J; junction bases unmatched: 9. The CDR3 has 16 amino acids. The germline CDR1 and CDR2 sequences are MDHEN and SYDVKM. The CDR3 nucleotides are TGTGCCAGCAGTATCGGGAGGCCCGGCCCCTACAATGAGCAGTTCTTC. It yields the protein CASSIGRPGPYNEQFF.

The rearrangement uses TRBV5-1 and TRBJ2-5; maybe TRBD2 (6 bases). The V end was cut by 3 bases, the J end by 0 bases, with 9 bases between. The germline V gene has CDR1 SGHRS and CDR2 YFSETQ. CDR3 size: 14 residues. Written as DNA, the CDR3 is TGCGCCAGCAGCTGGAGGGACTACCAAGAGACCCAGTACTTC. Its translation is CASSWRDYQETQYF.

The chain is built from TRBV12-5 and TRBJ1-2; possibly TRBD1 for D (5 bases). V lost 1 base, J lost 6 bases, and 15 bases lay in between. The length of the CDR3 is 15 residues. Per the germline V gene, CDR1 is LGHNT and CDR2 is FRNRAP. The CDR3 loop reads CASGLDGAGSDGYTF. Here the CDR3 DNA reads TGTGCTAGTGGTTTGGATGGGGCCGGGTCCGATGGCTACACCTTC.

The chain uses TRBV4-1 and TRBJ2-5, with no clear D. The closer fit of TRBJ2-7 to the DNA end suggests the J call may be wrong. From germline, CDR1 is MGHRA and CDR2 YSYEKL. The CDR3 extends over 15 amino acids. Here the CDR3 DNA reads TGCGCCAGCAGCCAAGTAGCACCGATAGCCTACGAGCAGTACTTC. Its translation is CASSQVAPIAYEQYF.

V gene TRBV10-1 combines with J gene TRBJ2-3, with D perhaps TRBD1 (6 bases). CDR1 is WNHNN and CDR2 is SYGVQD in the germline V gene (reference sequence). The CDR3 runs 13 residues. Deletions cut 5 bases from V and 7 bases from J, with 13 bases between. CDR3 coding DNA: TGCGCCAGCAGTCCCAGACAGGTTAATACGCAGTATTTT. Encoded protein: CASSPRQVNTQYF.

This sequence joins TRBV11-2 and TRBJ1-2; no firm D call. This CDR3 region has 18 residues. CDR1 and CDR2 (germline): SGHAT, FQNNGV. V lost 3 bases and J lost 3, with 23 bases in between. The CDR3 region has the DNA TGTGCCAGCAGCTTTTTCCGGGCCCCTAAGGACTTGGACTATGGCTACACCTTC. Its translation is CASSFFRAPKDLDYGYTF.

The gene calls are TRBV5-5 and TRBJ2-2, with D maybe TRBD1 (5 bases). The germline V and J ends were trimmed by 2 bases and 0 bases, with 8 bases remaining between them. The germline V gene encodes CDR1 SGHKS and CDR2 YYEKEE (reference sequence). CDR3 size: 15 residues. CDR3 bases: TGTGCCAGCAGCTTCATCAGGGCGAACACCGGGGAGCTGTTTTTT. Translating it yields CASSFIRANTGELFF.

This chain connects TRBV5-3 to TRBJ1-1; tentatively, D is TRBD1 (5 bases). TRBV5-3 is an ORF for which the function is uncertain. Trimming took off 0 bases at V and 5 bases at J, with 17 bases between the two ends. CDR3 length: 16 residues. The CDR3 DNA reads TGTGCCAGAAGCTTGGGTGGTAGGGGCATCGGAACTGAAGCTTTCTTT. It specifies CARSLGGRGIGTEAFF.

The V and J genes are TRBV5-4 and TRBJ2-1; perhaps TRBD2 as D (5 bases). Germline V lookup: CDR1 SGHNT, CDR2 YYREEE (reference sequence). V was clipped by 4 bases and J by 4 bases, with 15 bases between them. The CDR3 runs to 15 residues. This CDR3 reads CASSPRGSGYNEQFF. As DNA, the CDR3 is TGTGCCAGCAGCCCCCGGGGATCTGGTTACAATGAGCAGTTCTTC.

This clone has more than one count but fewer than ten. This chain uses TRBV7-2 with TRBJ1-2; 7 nucleotides agree with TRBD1. This CDR3 has 13 amino acids. The junction had 3 bases not matched to a gene; V was cut back by 2 bases and J by 6 bases. CDR1 is SGHTA, CDR2 FQGNSA, per germline. For the CDR3, the DNA is TGTGCCAGCAGCTTACAGGGGGATGATGGCTACACCTTC. Translating gives CASSLQGDDGYTF.

This clone occurred a few times. The gene calls are TRBV5-6 and TRBJ1-4, with 10 bases fitting TRBD1. The V gene end was trimmed by 0 bases and the J gene end by 0 bases; junction bases not matched to a gene: 5. CDR3 length equals 18 residues. Germline loops: CDR1 SGHDT, CDR2 YYEEEE. In nucleotides, the CDR3 is TGTGCCAGCAGCTTGGCGGGACAGGGGATTGCAACTAATGAAAAACTGTTTTTT. Its protein is CASSLAGQGIATNEKLFF.

J is TRBJ1-2 and V is TRBV27; possibly TRBD1 for D (6 bases). Germline CDR1 is MNHEY and CDR2 is SMNVEV (reference sequence). V was cut by 2 bases and J by 4 bases, with 11 bases left in between. The CDR3 totals 14 residues. CDR3 region: CASSLGGVSYGYTF. The CDR3 nucleotides are TGTGCCAGCAGTTTAGGGGGCGTAAGCTATGGCTACACCTTC.

The chain has TRBV19 and TRBJ2-1; 11 bases match TRBD2. The V gene end was trimmed by 5 bases and the J gene end by 8 bases; junction bases not matched to a gene: 11. The length of the CDR3 is 16 residues. Germline V gives CDR1 LNHDA, CDR2 SQIVND (reference sequence). CDR3 protein: CASSSTTSGTRYEQFF. The DNA of the CDR3 is TGTGCCAGTAGTTCAACGACTAGCGGGACTCGTTATGAGCAGTTCTTC.

The CDR3 DNA reads TGTGCCAGCAGCTCGCCGTTTGGAGGCCACTACGAGCAGTACTTC. Amino acid sequence: CASSSPFGGHYEQYF. The gene calls are TRBV7-9 and TRBJ2-7, with TRBD2 as a possible D gene (5 bases). Germline CDR1 and CDR2: SEHNR and FQNEAQ (reference sequence). The CDR3 sequence is 15 residues long. V was trimmed by 4 bases and J by 3 bases, leaving 16 bases between them.

There are a few counts of this clone. The chain couples TRBV5-4 to TRBJ1-1, with D hard to call. This CDR3 region has 14 residues. Trimming shortened V by 1 base and J by 1 base, and 8 bases separated the two germline ends. CDR1 is SGHNT, CDR2 YYREEE, per germline (reference sequence). DNA of the CDR3: TGTGCCAGCAGCTTGAGTAACACGAACACTGAAGCTTTCTTT. This translates into CASSLSNTNTEAFF.

V gene TRBV6-1 combines with J gene TRBJ2-5, with a tentative D call TRBD1 (6 bases). The DNA end favors TRBJ2-7, so the J call may be wrong. This CDR3 has 13 amino acids. CDR1 MNHNS and CDR2 SASEGT come from the germline V gene. The CDR3 sequence is CASSKQGINEQYF. The CDR3 DNA reads TGTGCCAGCAGTAAACAGGGTATCAACGAGCAGTACTTC.

The CDR3 reads CASSPRQGKNEKLFF. CDR3 in DNA: TGTGCCAGCAGTCCCAGGCAGGGGAAAAATGAAAAACTGTTTTTT. V is TRBV27 and J is TRBJ1-4; D may be TRBD1 (6 bases). V lost 5 bases and J lost 5, with 15 bases in between. Germline CDR1 MNHEY, CDR2 SMNVEV (reference sequence). The CDR3 runs 15 residues. Full variable domain (missing parts from reference TRBV27 and TRBJ1-4): EAQVTQNPRYLITVTGKKLTVTCSQNMNHEYMSWYRQDPGLGLRQIYYSMNVEVTDKGDVPEGYKVSRKEKRNFPLILESPSPNQTSLYFCASSPRQGKNEKLFFGSGTQLSVL.

The chain couples TRBV25-1 to TRBJ2-7; tentative D call: TRBD1 (5 bases). CDR1 MGHDK and CDR2 SYGVNS come from the germline V gene. The CDR3 has 14 amino acids. Trimming left V 0 bases short and J 2 bases short, with 8 bases between. This chain's CDR3 is CASSEYGATYEQYF. In DNA form, the CDR3 reads TGTGCCAGCAGTGAATATGGGGCAACCTACGAGCAGTACTTC.